The present TCR beta chain was sequenced within a study of radiation and T cells in renal cell carcinoma. Libraries were prepared by immunoSEQ multiplex PCR; TCRdb keeps only in-frame clonotypes and omits some of them. The repertoire holds approximately 120,000 clones, with around 81% as singletons. This clone was observed a handful of times. Germline-derived CDR1 and CDR2 are SGHDT and YYEEEE. The CDR3 has 18 residues. The J segment lost 3 bases and the V segment lost 0 bases, leaving 6 bases of the junction unmatched. Stated time point: blood 2 weeks post-SBRT. Treatment of the sample: 15 Gy SBRT to primary tumor, nephrectomy 4 weeks later.

This chain connects TRBV5-6 to TRBJ2-1; TRBD2 matches at 13 bases. This receptor was identified in a middle-aged man with renal cell carcinoma. The sequences come from blood, collected from a patient whose treatment included radiotherapy and nephrectomy. The CDR3 protein is CASSLALAGGLLYNEQFF. The CDR3 bases are TGTGCCAGCAGCTTGGCACTAGCGGGAGGGTTACTCTACAATGAGCAGTTCTTC.